This note documents a single T cell receptor beta chain sequence. The antigen remains unidentified. This sample is part of a study of cytomegalovirus exposure and HLA in healthy donors. Study as a whole: Most donors, roughly 84% of a few hundred genotyped, fell in the Caucasian-associated ancestry cluster. Regarding the study as a whole: Upon later analysis, TCR association rates were observed to vary by HLA locus, being highest for DRB1 and lowest for HLA-C.

The V gene's germline CDR1 is LNHNV and CDR2 YYDKDF (reference sequence). CDR3 size: 18 residues. V gave up 3 bases and J gave up 9 bases, with 24 bases separating them. Likely unrecorded immune exposures existed in these nominally healthy donors. The PCR used 60 Vbeta and 13 Jbeta primers. TCRdb's copy holds only in-frame clones and misses some; the assay was immunoSEQ multiplex PCR. The repertoire consists of 110,000 to 150,000 clones, with around 80% occurring once and the leading ten covering 4.5%. This sequence originates from a man aged 35 to 55 in good health and CMV-seronegative. The specimen sequenced was PBMCs. V and J are TRBV15 and TRBJ1-6, with TRBD1 as a possible D gene (6 bases). The CDR3 protein is CATSRPTDGGAGSSPLHF. The CDR3 nucleotides read TGTGCCACCAGCAGGCCCACCGACGGGGGGGCCGGCAGTTCACCCCTCCACTTT.